The 22 T cell receptor beta chains below were found in one sample sequenced in a study of T cell clusters in autoimmune cytopenias. TRB amplification used 250 ng of peripheral blood genomic DNA. TRB rearrangements were amplified by touch-down multiplex PCR with mixed TRB-A/B primers. TCRdb re-called the multiplex PCR reads, yielding one record per CDR3 amino acid sequence without DNA. The data show around 10,000 distinct CDR3 sequences, and the top ten clones hold more than 20%. This same sample was also part of a study on T cell repertoires in aging, cancer and after chemotherapy.

Material: peripheral blood. The source of these receptors is a human donor in good health.

The chain has TRBV19 and TRBJ1-5; without DNA, the TCRdb call of TRBD1 cannot be checked. This CDR3 is built from 17 residues. CDR1 and CDR2 (germline): LNHDA, SQIVND (reference sequence). The CDR3 sequence is CASSIDLGGQGRQPQHF.

V gene TRBV6-2 or TRBV6-3 combines with J gene TRBJ2-7; the TCRdb call, TRBD2, lacks DNA for checking. In germline, CDR1 is MNHEY, CDR2 SVGEGT. This CDR3 has 12 residues. The CDR3 protein is CAGSTNSYEQYF.

The V gene is TRBV5-6, the J gene TRBJ1-5. The CDR3 length is 13 residues. Looked up from germline, CDR1 is SGHDT and CDR2 is YYEEEE. The CDR3: CAGKPDSNQPQHF.

This clonotype ranks as medium-sized in terms of frequency. This CDR3 reads CASRLTSGANVLTF. The genes are TRBV19 and TRBJ2-6. CDR1 is LNHDA and CDR2 is SQIVND in the germline V gene (reference sequence). CDR3 length equals 14 residues.

V gene TRBV6-5 combines with J gene TRBJ1-2; TCRdb selects TRBD1, and the lack of DNA leaves this call unchecked. CDR3 length: 14 residues. Germline V gene data show CDR1 as MNHEY and CDR2 as SVGAGI. CDR3 sequence reads: CASTYGVGGGGYTF.

CDR3: CASSYPLGGTENTEAFF. The chain couples TRBV6-2 or TRBV6-3 to TRBJ1-1; TCRdb proposes TRBD1, but this gene call is untestable without DNA. This CDR3 comprises 17 residues. Per germline, CDR1 MNHEY and CDR2 SVGEGT.

In terms of frequency, this clonotype is medium-sized. The J gene is TRBJ1-4, the V gene TRBV30. Germline CDR1 GTSNPN, CDR2 SVGIG (reference sequence). The CDR3 spans 14 residues. The CDR3 spells CALSLQALNEKLFF.

The chain uses TRBV6-2 or TRBV6-3 and TRBJ2-7; the D gene TCRdb calls, TRBD1, cannot be checked with no DNA. CDR3 length equals 15 residues. Germline V gives CDR1 MNHEY, CDR2 SVGEGT. CDR3 amino acids: CATRGVLAVSYEQYF.

Frequency places this clonotype as medium-sized. The chain uses TRBV6-5 and TRBJ2-6; the TCRdb call, TRBD2, lacks DNA for checking. Germline lookup yields CDR1 MNHEY and CDR2 SVGAGI. The CDR3 loop spans 15 amino acids. The CDR3 loop is CASRNLATGANVLTF.

This chain connects TRBV5-4 to TRBJ1-4. The CDR3 contains 16 residues. Germline V CDR1 and CDR2: SGHNT, YYREEE (reference sequence). The CDR3 sequence is CASSLAKGGVGEKLFF.

This rearrangement joins TRBV5-6 to TRBJ1-3; absent DNA, TCRdb's TRBD1 call cannot be checked. Looked up from germline, CDR1 is SGHDT and CDR2 is YYEEEE. This CDR3 has 14 residues. This chain's CDR3 is CASSIRGPGNTIYF. Drawing the rest from reference TRBV5-6 and TRBJ1-3, the complete variable domain is DAGVTQSPTHLIKTRGQQVTLRCSPKSGHDTVSWYQQALGQGPQFIFQYYEEEERQRGNFPDRFSGHQFPNYSSELNVNALLLGDSALYLCASSIRGPGNTIYFGEGSWLTVV.

Measured by frequency, this clonotype is medium-sized (0.01 to 0.1%). The chain joins TRBV29-1 to TRBJ2-3. This CDR3 comprises 13 residues. Germline assignment: CDR1 SQVTM and CDR2 ANQGSEA. CDR3 loop: CSASRFGTDTQYF.

This sequence joins TRBV29-1 and TRBJ2-2; checking the TCRdb D call of TRBD1 is not possible without DNA. Per the germline V gene, CDR1 is SQVTM and CDR2 is ANQGSEA. The length of the CDR3 is 12 residues. The CDR3 sequence is CSAGQGGGELFF.

The chain employs TRBV18 and TRBJ1-5; with no DNA, the TCRdb D assignment of TRBD1 cannot be verified. This CDR3 has 13 residues. In germline, CDR1 is KGHSH, CDR2 LQKENI. The chain's CDR3 is CASTWTVNQPQHF.

J is TRBJ2-2 and V is TRBV7-2; as DNA is missing, the TRBD1 call by TCRdb cannot be tested. This CDR3 has 14 amino acids. CDR1 and CDR2 (germline): SGHTA, FQGNSA. CDR3 residues: CASRLQVNTGELFF.

V and J are TRBV12-3 or TRBV12-4 and TRBJ2-3; TCRdb outputs TRBD1, but without DNA this stays unchecked. The CDR3 runs to 17 residues. CDR3 loop: CASRINPGQGGTDTQYF.

According to its frequency, this clonotype is medium-sized. The chain links TRBV19 to TRBJ2-1; the D call from TCRdb, TRBD1, cannot be confirmed without DNA. Per germline, CDR1 LNHDA and CDR2 SQIVND (reference sequence). The CDR3 contains 13 residues. CDR3 in amino acids: CASSRTGANEQFF.

This sequence joins TRBV30 and TRBJ2-1. CDR3 length: 15 amino acids. Germline V gives CDR1 GTSNPN, CDR2 SVGIG (reference sequence). CDR3 region: CAWTDSYRSYNEQFF.

The rearrangement uses TRBV5-4 and TRBJ1-2; absent DNA, TCRdb's TRBD1 call cannot be checked. CDR1 is SGHNT, CDR2 YYREEE, per germline (reference sequence). The CDR3 has 16 amino acids. CDR3: CASSLGIQVPSYGYTF.

This chain links TRBV15 with TRBJ2-7. The CDR3 sequence is 14 residues long. Per the germline V gene, CDR1 is LNHNV and CDR2 is YYDKDF (reference sequence). CDR3: CATSRGRNSYEQYF.

The chain links TRBV6-1 to TRBJ1-2; TCRdb's assignment of TRBD1 cannot be checked, as there is no DNA. Looked up from germline, CDR1 is MNHNS and CDR2 is SASEGT. The length of the CDR3 is 16 residues. CDR3 loop: CASSGLSLRQGDGYTF.

The chain links TRBV7-2 to TRBJ2-1. Germline assignment: CDR1 SGHTA and CDR2 FQGNSA. CDR3 length equals 15 residues. CDR3 loop: CASSTRPSSYNEQFF.